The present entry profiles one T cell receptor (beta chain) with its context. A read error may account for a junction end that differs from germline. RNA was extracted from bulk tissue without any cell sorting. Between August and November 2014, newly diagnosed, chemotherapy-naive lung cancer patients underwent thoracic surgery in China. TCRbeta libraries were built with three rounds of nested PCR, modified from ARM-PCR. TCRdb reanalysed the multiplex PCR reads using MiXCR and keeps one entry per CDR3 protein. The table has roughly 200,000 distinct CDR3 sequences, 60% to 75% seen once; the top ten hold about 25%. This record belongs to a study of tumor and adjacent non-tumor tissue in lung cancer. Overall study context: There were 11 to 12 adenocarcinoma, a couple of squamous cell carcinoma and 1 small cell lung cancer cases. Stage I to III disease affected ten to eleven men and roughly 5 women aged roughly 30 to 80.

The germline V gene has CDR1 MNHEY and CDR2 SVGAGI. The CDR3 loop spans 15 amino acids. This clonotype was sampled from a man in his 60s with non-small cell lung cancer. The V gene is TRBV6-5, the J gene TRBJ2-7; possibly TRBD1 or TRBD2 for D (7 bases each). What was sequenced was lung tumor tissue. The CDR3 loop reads CASSLVPGGGNDQYF. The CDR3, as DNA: TGTGCCAGCAGCTTGGTACCAGGGGGAGGGAACGACCAGTACTTC.